The text below deals with one T cell receptor (beta chain). These data are taken from a study of OX40 agonist ivuxolimab in advanced cancers. V was clipped by 0 bases and J by 0 bases, with 9 bases between them. The CDR3 loop spans 15 amino acids. Looked up from germline, CDR1 is SGHRS and CDR2 is YFSETQ. Using immunoSEQ multiplex PCR, the repertoire was profiled, and TCRdb retains in-frame clones only, with some absent. The sample yields about 98,000 clones, around nine tenths seen once. This chain uses TRBV5-1 with TRBJ1-1; D is perhaps TRBD1 (5 bases). The sample in question was CD4+ or CD8+ T cells sorted from blood, obtained in a trial of the OX40 agonist ivuxolimab. This TCR was recovered from an adult with an advanced solid tumor such as melanoma, head and neck, liver or kidney cancer. CDR3: CASSLDRGMNTEAFF. The CDR3 nucleotides are TGCGCCAGCAGCTTGGATAGGGGAATGAACACTGAAGCTTTCTTT.